The following is a TCR beta chain sequence with its context. TCRdb keeps only in-frame clones here, not all; method: immunoSEQ multiplex PCR. The profile shows 95,000 or so clones, 70% to 90% of them singletons. This sample is part of a study of T cell responses to AZD1222 COVID-19 vaccine. Germline values: CDR1 MNHEY, CDR2 SMNVEV (reference sequence). V dropped 7 bases and J dropped 0; count of bases not matched to a gene: 8. There are 16 residues in the CDR3. The receptor was derived from an adult in good health. The sample here was peripheral blood, taken on day 0 of AZD1222 vaccination. The chain links TRBV27 to TRBJ2-2; 7 positions match TRBD1. CDR3 coding DNA: TGTGCCAGCACAACACAGGGGCCCCCGAACACCGGGGAGCTGTTTTTT. Translating gives CASTTQGPPNTGELFF.